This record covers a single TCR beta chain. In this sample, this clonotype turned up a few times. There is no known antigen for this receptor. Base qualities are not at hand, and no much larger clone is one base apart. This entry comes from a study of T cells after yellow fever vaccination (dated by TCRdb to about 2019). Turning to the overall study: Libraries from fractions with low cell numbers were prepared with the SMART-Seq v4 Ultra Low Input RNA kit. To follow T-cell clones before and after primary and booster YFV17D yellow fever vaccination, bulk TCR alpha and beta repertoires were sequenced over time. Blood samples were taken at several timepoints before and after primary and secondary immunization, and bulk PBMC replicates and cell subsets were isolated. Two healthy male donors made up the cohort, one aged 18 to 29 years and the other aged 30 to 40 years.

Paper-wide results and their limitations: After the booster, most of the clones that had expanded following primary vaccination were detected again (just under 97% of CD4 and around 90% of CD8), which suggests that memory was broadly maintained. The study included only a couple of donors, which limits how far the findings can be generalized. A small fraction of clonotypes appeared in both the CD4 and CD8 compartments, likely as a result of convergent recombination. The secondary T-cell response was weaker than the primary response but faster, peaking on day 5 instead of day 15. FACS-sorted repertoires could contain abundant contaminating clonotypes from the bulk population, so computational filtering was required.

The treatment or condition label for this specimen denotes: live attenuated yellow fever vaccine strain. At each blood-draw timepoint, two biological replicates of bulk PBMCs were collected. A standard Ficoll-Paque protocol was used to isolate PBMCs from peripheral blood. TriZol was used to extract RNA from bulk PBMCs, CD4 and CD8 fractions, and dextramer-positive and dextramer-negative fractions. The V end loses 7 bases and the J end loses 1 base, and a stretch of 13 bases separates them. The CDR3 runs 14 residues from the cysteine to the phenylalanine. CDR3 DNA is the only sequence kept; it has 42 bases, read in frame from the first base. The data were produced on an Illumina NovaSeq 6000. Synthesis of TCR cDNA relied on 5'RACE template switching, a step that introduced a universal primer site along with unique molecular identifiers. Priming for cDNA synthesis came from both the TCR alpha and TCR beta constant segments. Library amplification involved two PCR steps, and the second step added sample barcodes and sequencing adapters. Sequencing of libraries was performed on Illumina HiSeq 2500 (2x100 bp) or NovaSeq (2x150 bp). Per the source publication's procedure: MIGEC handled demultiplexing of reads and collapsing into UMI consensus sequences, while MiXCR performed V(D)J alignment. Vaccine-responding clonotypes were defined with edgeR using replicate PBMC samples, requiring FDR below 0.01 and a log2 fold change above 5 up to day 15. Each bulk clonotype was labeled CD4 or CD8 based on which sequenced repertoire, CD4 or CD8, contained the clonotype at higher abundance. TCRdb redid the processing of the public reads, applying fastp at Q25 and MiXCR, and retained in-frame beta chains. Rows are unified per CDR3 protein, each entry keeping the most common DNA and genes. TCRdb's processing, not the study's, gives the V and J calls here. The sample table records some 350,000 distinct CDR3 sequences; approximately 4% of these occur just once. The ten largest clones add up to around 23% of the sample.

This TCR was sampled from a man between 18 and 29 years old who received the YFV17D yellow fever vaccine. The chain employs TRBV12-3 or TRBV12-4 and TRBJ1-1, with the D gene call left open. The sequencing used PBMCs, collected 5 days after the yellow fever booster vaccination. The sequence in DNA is TGTGCCAGCACCATACAGAGTTCGAACACTGAAGCTTTCTTT. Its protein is CASTIQSSNTEAFF.